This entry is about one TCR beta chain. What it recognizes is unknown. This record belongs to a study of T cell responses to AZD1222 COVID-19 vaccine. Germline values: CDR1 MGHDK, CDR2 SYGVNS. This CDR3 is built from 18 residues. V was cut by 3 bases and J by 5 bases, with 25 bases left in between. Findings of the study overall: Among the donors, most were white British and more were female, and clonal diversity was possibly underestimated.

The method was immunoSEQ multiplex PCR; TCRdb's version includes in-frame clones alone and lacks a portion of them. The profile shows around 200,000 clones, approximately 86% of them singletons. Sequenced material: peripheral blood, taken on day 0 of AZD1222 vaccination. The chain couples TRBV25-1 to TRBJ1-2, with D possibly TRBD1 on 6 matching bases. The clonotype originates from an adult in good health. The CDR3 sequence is CASSDMRGGTQGLYGYTF. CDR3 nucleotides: TGTGCCAGCAGTGATATGCGCGGGGGCACCCAGGGTCTTTATGGCTACACCTTC.